The clone carrying this T cell receptor beta chain appeared a single time. Its antigen remains unknown. TCRdb's copy holds only in-frame clones and misses some; the assay was immunoSEQ multiplex PCR. The sample yields tens of thousands of clones, around 89% seen once. This sample is drawn from a study of T cell responses to AZD1222 COVID-19 vaccine. Study-level background: Investigators merged groups given second doses at roughly 4 or roughly 12 weeks.

CDR3 length: 12 residues. Germline loops: CDR1 MDHEN, CDR2 SYDVKM. The ends were cut back, 2 bases at V and 2 bases at J, with 3 bases in the middle. Study outcomes and limitations: Spike-wide vaccine-associated CD4 TCRs dominated at 160-218 and 743-854. Seropositive status at baseline applied to only 6 or 7 AZD1222 recipients. In the spike-specific TCR repertoire, nearly half reportedly target unmutated variant regions.

Sequenced here: peripheral blood, sampled on day 0 of AZD1222 vaccination. The sequence derives from an adult in good health. The chain uses TRBV28 and TRBJ1-2; D ambiguous. The chain's CDR3 is CASSLINYGYTF. CDR3 nucleotides: TGTGCCAGCAGTTTAATCAACTATGGCTACACCTTC.